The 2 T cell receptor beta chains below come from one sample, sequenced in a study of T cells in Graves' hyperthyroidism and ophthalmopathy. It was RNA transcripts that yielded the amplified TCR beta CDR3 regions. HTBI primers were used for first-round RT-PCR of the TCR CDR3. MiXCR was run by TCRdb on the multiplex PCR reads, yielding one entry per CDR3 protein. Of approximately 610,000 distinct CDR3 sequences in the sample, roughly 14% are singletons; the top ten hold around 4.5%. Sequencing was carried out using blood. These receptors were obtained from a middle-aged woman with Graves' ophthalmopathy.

CDR3 in amino acids: CASSRNRGPSYEQYF. The CDR3 DNA sequence: TGCGCCAGCAGCCGGAACAGGGGGCCATCCTACGAGCAGTACTTC. The genes are TRBV4-3 and TRBJ2-7; the match to TRBD1 covers 9 bases. J was trimmed by 1 base and V by 4 bases; bases with no gene match: 5. The CDR3 sequence is 15 residues long. Germline V gene sequence: CDR1 LGHNA, CDR2 YSLEER.

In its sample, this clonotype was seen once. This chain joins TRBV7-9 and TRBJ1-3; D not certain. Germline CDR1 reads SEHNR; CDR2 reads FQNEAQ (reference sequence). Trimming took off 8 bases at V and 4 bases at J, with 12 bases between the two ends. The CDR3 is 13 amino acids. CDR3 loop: CASERGPGNTIYF. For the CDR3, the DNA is TGTGCCAGCGAGCGGGGTCCGGGAAACACCATATATTTT.